A single T cell receptor (beta chain) is shown here with its context. Sample time point: blood from clinic visit 5 months post-surgery; TSC patient then seizure free. Sequencing was limited to surgery cases with top T cell transcript signatures in brain tissue. CDR3 length: 16 residues. In germline, CDR1 is SGHRS, CDR2 YFSETQ. Trimming stripped 0 bases from V and 4 bases from J, with 14 bases between. The sample is drawn from a study of brain T cells in children with intractable seizures. Sequencing used immunoSEQ multiplex PCR; TCRdb keeps in-frame clones, though not all of them. This sample has a few hundred thousand clones, with approximately 93% found just once.

Specimen: peripheral blood, collected less than 6 months after surgery. The chain couples TRBV5-1 to TRBJ2-1; tentatively, D is TRBD1 (5 bases). The origin of this receptor is a boy in the first two years of life with tuberous sclerosis and intractable seizures. CDR3: CASSLGAGLAYNEQFF. The CDR3 DNA reads TGCGCCAGCAGCTTGGGGGCAGGGTTAGCTTACAATGAGCAGTTCTTC.